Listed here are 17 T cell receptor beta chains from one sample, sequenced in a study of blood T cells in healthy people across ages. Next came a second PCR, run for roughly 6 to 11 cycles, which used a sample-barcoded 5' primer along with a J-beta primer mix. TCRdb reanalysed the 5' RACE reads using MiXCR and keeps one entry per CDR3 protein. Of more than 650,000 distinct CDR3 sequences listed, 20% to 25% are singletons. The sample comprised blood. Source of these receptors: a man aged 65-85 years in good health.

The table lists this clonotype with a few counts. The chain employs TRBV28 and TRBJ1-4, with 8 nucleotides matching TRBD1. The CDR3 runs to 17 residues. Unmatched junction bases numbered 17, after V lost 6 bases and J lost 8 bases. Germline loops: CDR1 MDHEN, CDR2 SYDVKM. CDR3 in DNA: TGTGCCAGCAGATCAGGACAGGACAGGGCTGGGAGGGAAAAACTGTTTTTT. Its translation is CASRSGQDRAGREKLFF.

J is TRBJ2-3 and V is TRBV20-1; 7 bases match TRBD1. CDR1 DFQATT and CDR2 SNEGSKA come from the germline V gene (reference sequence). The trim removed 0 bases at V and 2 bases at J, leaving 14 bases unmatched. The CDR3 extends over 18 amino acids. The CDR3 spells CSARDRGVGTATTDTQYF. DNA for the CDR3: TGCAGTGCTAGAGATAGAGGCGTGGGGACAGCGACCACAGATACGCAGTATTTT.

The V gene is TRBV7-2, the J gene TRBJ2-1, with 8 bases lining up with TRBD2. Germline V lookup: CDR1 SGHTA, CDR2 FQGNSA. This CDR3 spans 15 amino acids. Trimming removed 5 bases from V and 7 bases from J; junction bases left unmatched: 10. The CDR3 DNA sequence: TGTGCCAGCAGCGCCGGACTAGCAGAGTGGAATGAGCAGTTCTTC. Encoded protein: CASSAGLAEWNEQFF.

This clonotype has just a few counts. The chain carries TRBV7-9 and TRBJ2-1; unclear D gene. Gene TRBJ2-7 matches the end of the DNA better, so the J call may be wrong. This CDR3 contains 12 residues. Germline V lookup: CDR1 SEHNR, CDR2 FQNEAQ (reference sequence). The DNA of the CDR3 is TGTGCCAGCAGTAGAAAGAGCTACGAGCAGTACTTC. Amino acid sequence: CASSRKSYEQYF.

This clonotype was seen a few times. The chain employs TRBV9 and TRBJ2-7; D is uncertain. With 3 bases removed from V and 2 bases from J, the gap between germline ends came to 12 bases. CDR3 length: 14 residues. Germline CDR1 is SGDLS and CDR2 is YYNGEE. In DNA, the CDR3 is TGTGCCAGCAGCGCCGGACCAACACCCTACGAGCAGTACTTC. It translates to CASSAGPTPYEQYF.

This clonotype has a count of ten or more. This CDR3 is CSARDVRGGPSYEQYF. The CDR3 bases are TGCAGTGCTAGAGATGTCAGGGGAGGGCCCTCCTACGAGCAGTACTTC. The chain uses TRBV20-1 and TRBJ2-7; a possible D gene is TRBD2 (7 bases). Trimming removed 0 bases from V and 0 bases from J, with 15 bases in between. The CDR3 is 16 residues long. Germline CDR1 DFQATT, CDR2 SNEGSKA (reference sequence).

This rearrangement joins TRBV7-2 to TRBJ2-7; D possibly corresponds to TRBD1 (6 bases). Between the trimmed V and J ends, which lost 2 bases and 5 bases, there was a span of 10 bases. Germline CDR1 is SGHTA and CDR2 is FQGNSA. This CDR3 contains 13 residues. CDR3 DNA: TGTGCCAGCAGCTTACTCAGGGGTAACGAGCAGTACGTC. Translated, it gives CASSLLRGNEQYV.

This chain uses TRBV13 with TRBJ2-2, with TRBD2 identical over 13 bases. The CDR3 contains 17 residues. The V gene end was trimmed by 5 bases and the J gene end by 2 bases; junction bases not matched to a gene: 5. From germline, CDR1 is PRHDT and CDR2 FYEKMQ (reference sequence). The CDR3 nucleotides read TGTGCCAGCAGCCGGACTAGCGGGGGCCCTAACACCGGGGAGCTGTTTTTT. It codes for CASSRTSGGPNTGELFF.

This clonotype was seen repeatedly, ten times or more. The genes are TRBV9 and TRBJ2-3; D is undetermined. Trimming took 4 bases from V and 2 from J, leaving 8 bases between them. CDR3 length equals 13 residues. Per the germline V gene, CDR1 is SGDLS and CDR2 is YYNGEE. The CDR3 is CASSPYPTDTQYF. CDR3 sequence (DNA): TGTGCCAGCAGCCCCTACCCCACAGATACGCAGTATTTT.

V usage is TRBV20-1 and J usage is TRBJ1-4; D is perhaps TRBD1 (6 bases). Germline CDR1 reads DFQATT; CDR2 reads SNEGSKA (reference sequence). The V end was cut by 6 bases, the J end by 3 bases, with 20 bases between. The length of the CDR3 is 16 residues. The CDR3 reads CSARVAGARSNEKLFF. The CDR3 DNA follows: TGCAGTGCAAGGGTCGCGGGGGCGCGATCTAATGAAAAACTGTTTTTT.

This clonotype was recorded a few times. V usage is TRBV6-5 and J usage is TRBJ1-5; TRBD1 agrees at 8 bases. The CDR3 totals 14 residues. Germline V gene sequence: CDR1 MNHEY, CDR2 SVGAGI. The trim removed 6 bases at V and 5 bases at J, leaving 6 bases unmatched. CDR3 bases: TGTGCCAGCAGGTTGACAGGGGACGATCAGCCCCAGCATTTT. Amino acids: CASRLTGDDQPQHF.

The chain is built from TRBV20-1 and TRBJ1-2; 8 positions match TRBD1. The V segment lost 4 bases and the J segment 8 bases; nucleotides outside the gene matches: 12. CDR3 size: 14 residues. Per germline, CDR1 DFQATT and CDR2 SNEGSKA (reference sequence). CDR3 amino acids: CSAKDQGQGQGYTF. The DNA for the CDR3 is TGCAGTGCTAAAGACCAAGGACAGGGACAAGGCTACACCTTC.

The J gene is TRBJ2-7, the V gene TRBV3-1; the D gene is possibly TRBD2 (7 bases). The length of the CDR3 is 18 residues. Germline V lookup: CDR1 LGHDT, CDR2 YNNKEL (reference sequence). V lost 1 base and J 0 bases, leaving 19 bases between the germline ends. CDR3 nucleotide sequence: TGTGCCAGCAGCCAAGGAACGGGGGGCCCAACGAGCTCCTACGAGCAGTACTTC. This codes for CASSQGTGGPTSSYEQYF.

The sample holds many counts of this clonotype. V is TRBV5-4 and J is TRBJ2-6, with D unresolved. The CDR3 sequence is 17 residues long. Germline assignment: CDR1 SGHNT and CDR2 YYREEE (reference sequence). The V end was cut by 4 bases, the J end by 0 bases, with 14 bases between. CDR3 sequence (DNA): TGTGCCAGCAGCCCGAGTGGGTCAAGCTCTGGGGCCAACGTCCTGACTTTC. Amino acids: CASSPSGSSSGANVLTF.

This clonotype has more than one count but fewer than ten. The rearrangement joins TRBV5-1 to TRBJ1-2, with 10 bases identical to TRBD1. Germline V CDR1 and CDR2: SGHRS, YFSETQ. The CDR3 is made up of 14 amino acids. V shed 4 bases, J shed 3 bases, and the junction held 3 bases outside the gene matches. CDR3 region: CASSTGQGDYGYTF. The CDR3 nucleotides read TGCGCCAGCAGCACCGGACAGGGGGACTATGGCTACACCTTC.

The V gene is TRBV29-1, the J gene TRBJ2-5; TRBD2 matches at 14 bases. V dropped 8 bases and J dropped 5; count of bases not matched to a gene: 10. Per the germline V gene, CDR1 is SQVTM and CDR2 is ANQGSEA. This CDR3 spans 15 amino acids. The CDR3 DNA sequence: TGCAGCTCTGCGACTAGCGGGGGGGCCGGTGAGACCCAGTACTTC. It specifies CSSATSGGAGETQYF.

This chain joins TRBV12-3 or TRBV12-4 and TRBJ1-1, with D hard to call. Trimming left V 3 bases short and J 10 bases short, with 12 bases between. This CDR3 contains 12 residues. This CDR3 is CASSLLLGRAFF. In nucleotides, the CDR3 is TGTGCCAGCAGTTTGTTGTTAGGGCGAGCTTTCTTT.